The following is a T cell receptor (beta chain) sequence with its context. Its target is not known. At the end of 10 days of culture, CD4+ T cells were isolated. Subjects were given two BNT162b2 or mRNA-1273 vaccine doses. Measured with immunoSEQ multiplex PCR; TCRdb has only the in-frame clones, and not every one. The sample has roughly 40,000 clones; 65% to 75% are singletons. The data originate from a study of vaccination effects on CD4 cells after COVID-19. Study conclusions and caveats: Pronounced clonal contraction occurred in clones induced by infection and by vaccine late after vaccination.

This material consisted of CD4+ T cells from PBMCs cultured without peptide, taken after COVID-19 vaccination. The TCR sequence derives from a human donor who received a COVID-19 vaccine.

In nucleotides, the CDR3 is TGTGCCATCCGACTAGCGGTAAGCCTCGACTCCTACAATGAGCAGTTCTTC. Translated: CAIRLAVSLDSYNEQFF. The V call is TRBV10-3, the J call TRBJ2-1, with 9 bases fitting TRBD2. This CDR3 comprises 17 residues. The V and J ends lost 8 bases and 0 bases, in that order; junction bases with no gene match: 11. Germline loops: CDR1 ENHRY, CDR2 SYGVKD.